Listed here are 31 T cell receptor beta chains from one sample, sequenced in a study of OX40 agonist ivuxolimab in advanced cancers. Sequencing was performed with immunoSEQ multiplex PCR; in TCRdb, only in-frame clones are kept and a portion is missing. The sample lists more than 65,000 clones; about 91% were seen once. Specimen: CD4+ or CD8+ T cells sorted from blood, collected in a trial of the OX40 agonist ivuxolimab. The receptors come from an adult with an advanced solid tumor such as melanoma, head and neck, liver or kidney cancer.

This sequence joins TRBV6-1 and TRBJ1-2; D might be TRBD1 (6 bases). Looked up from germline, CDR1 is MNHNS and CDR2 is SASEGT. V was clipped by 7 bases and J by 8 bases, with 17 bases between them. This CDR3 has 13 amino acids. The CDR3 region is CASTFWGQTGYTF. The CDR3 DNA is TGTGCCAGCACCTTCTGGGGGCAGACCGGCTACACCTTC.

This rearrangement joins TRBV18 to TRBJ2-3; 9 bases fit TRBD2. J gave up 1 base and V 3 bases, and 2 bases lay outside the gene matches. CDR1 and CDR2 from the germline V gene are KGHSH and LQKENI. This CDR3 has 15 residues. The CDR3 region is CASSPSGGRTDTQYF. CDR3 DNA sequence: TGTGCCAGCTCACCTAGCGGGGGACGCACAGATACGCAGTATTTT.

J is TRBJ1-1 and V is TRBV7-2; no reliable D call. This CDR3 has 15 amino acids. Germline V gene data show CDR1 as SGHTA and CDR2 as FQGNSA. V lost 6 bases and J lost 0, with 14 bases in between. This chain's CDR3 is CASRSSGPMNTEAFF. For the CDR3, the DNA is TGTGCCAGCAGGAGCTCTGGACCGATGAACACTGAAGCTTTCTTT.

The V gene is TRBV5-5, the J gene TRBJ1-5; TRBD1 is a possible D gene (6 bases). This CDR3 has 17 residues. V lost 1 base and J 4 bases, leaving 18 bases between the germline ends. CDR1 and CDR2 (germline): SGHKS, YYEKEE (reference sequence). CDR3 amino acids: CASSLSTGGGKNQPQHF. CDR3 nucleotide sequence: TGTGCCAGCAGCTTGTCGACAGGAGGGGGTAAAAATCAGCCCCAGCATTTT.

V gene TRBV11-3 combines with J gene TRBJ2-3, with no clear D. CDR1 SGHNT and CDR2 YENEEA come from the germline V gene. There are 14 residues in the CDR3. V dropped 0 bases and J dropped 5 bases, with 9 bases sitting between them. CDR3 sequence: CASSLEPTEDTQYF. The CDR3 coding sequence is TGTGCCAGCAGCTTAGAGCCGACGGAAGATACGCAGTATTTT.

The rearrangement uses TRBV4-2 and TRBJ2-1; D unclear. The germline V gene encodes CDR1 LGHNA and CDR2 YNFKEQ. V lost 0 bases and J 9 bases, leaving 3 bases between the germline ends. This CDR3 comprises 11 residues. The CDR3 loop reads CASSQELEQFF. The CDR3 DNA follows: TGTGCCAGCAGCCAAGAGCTTGAGCAGTTCTTC.

The CDR3 bases are TGTGCCAGCAATGAGAACTATGGCTACACCTTC. It encodes CASNENYGYTF. V gene TRBV2 combines with J gene TRBJ1-2, with D uncertain. Trimming pared 7 bases from V and 2 bases from J, leaving 5 bases between. Germline CDR1 is SNHLY and CDR2 is FYNNEI. The CDR3 sequence is 11 residues long.

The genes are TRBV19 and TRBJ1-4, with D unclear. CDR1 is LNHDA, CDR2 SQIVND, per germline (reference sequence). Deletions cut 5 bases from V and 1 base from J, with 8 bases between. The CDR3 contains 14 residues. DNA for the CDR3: TGTGCCAGTAGTGACCCGGGAACTAATGAAAAACTGTTTTTT. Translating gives CASSDPGTNEKLFF.

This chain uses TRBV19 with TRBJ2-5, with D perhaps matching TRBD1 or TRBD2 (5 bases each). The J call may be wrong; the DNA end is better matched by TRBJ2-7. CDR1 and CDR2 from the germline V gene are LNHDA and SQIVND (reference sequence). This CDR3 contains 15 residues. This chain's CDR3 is CASSTQHGGSYEQYF. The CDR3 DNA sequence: TGTGCCAGTAGTACGCAGCATGGGGGTTCCTACGAGCAGTACTTC.

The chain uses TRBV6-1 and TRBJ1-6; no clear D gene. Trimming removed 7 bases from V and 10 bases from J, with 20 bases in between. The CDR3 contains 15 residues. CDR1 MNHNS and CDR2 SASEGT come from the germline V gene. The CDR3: CASTLDGWRESPLHF. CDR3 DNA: TGTGCCAGCACCCTGGATGGGTGGCGGGAATCACCCCTCCACTTT.

CDR3 bases: TGTGCCAGCAGCAAACAGGACAGGGAACCTGTTCTACGACACACAGATACGCAGTATTTT. Encoded protein: CASSKQDREPVLRHTDTQYF. V and J are TRBV21-1 and TRBJ2-3; TRBD1, as called in the table, went unchecked against the DNA. TRBV21-1 is termed a pseudogene. The CDR3 contains 20 residues.

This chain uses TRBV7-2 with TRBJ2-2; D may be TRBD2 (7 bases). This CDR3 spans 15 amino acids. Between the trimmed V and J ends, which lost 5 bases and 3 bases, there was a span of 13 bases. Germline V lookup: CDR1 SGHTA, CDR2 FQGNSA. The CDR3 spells CASSPWGGDTGELFF. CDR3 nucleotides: TGTGCCAGCAGCCCGTGGGGGGGCGACACCGGGGAGCTGTTTTTT.

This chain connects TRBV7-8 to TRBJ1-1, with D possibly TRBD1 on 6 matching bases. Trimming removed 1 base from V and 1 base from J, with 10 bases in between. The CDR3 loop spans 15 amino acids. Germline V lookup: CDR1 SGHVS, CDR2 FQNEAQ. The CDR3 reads CASSLGRGRNTEAFF. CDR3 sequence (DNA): TGTGCCAGCAGCTTAGGAAGGGGGAGGAACACTGAAGCTTTCTTT.

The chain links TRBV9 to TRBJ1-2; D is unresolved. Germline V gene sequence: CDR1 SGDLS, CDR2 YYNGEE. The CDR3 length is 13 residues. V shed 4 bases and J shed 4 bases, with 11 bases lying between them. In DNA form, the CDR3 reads TGTGCCAGCAGCCCAGAAGGTAGCTATGGCTACACCTTC. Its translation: CASSPEGSYGYTF.

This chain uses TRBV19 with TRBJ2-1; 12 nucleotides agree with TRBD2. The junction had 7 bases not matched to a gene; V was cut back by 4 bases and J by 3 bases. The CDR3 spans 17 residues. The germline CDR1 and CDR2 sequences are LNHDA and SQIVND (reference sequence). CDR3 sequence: CASSTALLAGGYNEQFF. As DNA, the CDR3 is TGTGCCAGTAGTACCGCGCTACTAGCGGGGGGCTACAATGAGCAGTTCTTC.

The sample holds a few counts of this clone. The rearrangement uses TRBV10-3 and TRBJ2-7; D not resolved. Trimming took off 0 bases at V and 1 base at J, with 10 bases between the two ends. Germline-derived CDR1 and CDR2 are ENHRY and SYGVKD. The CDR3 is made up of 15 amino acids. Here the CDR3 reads CAISESSGRSYEQYF. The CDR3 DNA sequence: TGTGCCATCAGTGAGTCTTCCGGACGGTCCTACGAGCAGTACTTC.

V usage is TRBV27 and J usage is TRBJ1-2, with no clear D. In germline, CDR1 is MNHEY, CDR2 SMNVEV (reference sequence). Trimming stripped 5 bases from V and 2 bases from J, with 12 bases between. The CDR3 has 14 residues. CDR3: CASSPNSANYGYTF. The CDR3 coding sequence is TGTGCCAGCAGTCCGAACAGCGCCAACTATGGCTACACCTTC.

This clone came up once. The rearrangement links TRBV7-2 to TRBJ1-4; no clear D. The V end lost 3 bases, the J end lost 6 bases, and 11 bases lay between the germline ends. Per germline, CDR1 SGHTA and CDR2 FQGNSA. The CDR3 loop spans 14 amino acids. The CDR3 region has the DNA TGTGCCAGCAGCTTTGGGGTTTGGGATGAAAAACTGTTTTTT. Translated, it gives CASSFGVWDEKLFF.

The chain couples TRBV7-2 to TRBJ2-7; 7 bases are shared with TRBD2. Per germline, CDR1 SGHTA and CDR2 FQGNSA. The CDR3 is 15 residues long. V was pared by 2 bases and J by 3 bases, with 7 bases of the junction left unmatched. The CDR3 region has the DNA TGTGCCAGCAGCTTATGGGGGGGAAACAACTACGAGCAGTACTTC. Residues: CASSLWGGNNYEQYF.

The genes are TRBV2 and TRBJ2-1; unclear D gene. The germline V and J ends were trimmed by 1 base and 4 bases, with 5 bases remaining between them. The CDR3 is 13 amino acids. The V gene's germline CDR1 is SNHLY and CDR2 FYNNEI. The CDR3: CASSEEVYNEQFF. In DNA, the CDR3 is TGTGCCAGCAGTGAAGAAGTTTACAATGAGCAGTTCTTC. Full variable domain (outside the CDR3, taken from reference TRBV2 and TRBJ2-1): EPEVTQTPSHQVTQMGQEVILRCVPISNHLYFYWYRQILGQKVEFLVSFYNNEISEKSEIFDDQFSVERPDGSNFTLKIRSTKLEDSAMYFCASSEEVYNEQFFGPGTRLTVL.

The CDR3 nucleotides are TGTGCCAGCGGAAGCGGGGGGGCACAAGATACGCAGTATTTT. Amino acids: CASGSGGAQDTQYF. The rearrangement uses TRBV4-2 and TRBJ2-3; 10 positions match TRBD2. The CDR3 sequence is 14 residues long. Trimming at V came to 8 bases and at J to 5 bases, leaving 7 bases not matched to a gene. The germline V gene encodes CDR1 LGHNA and CDR2 YNFKEQ.

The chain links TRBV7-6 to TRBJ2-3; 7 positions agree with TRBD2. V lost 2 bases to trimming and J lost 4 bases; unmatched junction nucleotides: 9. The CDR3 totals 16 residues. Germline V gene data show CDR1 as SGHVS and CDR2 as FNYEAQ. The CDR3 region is CASSLRRGRDPDTQYF. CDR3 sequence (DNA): TGTGCCAGCAGCTTAAGAAGAGGGAGGGATCCAGATACGCAGTATTTT.

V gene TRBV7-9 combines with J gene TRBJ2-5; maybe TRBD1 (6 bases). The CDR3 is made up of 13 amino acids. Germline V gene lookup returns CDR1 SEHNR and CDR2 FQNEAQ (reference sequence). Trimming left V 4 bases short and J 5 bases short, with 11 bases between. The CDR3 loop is CASSYTGLETQYF. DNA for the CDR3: TGTGCCAGCAGCTACACAGGGCTGGAGACCCAGTACTTC.

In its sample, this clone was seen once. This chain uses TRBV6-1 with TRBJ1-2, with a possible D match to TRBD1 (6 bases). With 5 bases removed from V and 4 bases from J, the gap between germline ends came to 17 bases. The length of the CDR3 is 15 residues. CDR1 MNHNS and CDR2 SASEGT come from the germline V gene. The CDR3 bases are TGTGCCAGCAGTCCTCAGACAGGTACGGGCTATGGCTACACCTTC. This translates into CASSPQTGTGYGYTF.

The CDR3 sequence is CAITEGQGDAEAFF. The CDR3 nucleotides are TGTGCCATCACCGAGGGGCAGGGAGACGCTGAAGCTTTCTTT. This chain uses TRBV10-3 with TRBJ1-1; maybe TRBD1 (5 bases). Trimming cost V 7 bases and J 6 bases, with 18 bases left between them. CDR3 length: 14 residues. Germline V gives CDR1 ENHRY, CDR2 SYGVKD.

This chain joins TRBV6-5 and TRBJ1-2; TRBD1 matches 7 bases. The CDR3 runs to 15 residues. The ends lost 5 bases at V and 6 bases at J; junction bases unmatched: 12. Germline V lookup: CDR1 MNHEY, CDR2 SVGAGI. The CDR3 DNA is TGTGCCAGCAGTCCCTACAGGGGAGGAGGAGATGGCTACACCTTC. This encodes CASSPYRGGGDGYTF.

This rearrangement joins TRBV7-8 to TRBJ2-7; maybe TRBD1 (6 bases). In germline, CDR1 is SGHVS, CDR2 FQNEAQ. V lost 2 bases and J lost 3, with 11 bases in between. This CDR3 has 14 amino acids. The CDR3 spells CASSLSDRSYEQYF. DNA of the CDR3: TGTGCCAGCAGCTTAAGTGACAGGAGCTACGAGCAGTACTTC.

CDR3 in amino acids: CASSETGVYGYTF. DNA for the CDR3: TGTGCCAGCAGTGAAACAGGGGTTTATGGCTACACCTTC. This rearrangement joins TRBV6-1 to TRBJ1-2; 7 positions match TRBD1. Germline values: CDR1 MNHNS, CDR2 SASEGT. Trimming at V came to 2 bases and at J to 5 bases, leaving 2 bases not matched to a gene. The CDR3 totals 13 residues.

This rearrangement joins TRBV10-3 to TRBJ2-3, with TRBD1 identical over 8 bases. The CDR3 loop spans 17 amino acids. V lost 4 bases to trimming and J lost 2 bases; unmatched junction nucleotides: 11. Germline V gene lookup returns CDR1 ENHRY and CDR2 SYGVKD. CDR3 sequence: CAISATTGTGSTDTQYF. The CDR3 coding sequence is TGTGCCATCAGTGCTACTACCGGGACAGGATCCACAGATACGCAGTATTTT.

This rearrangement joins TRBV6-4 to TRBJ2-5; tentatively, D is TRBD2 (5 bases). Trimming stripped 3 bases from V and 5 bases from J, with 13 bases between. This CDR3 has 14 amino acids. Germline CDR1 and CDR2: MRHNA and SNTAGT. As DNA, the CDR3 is TGTGCCAGCAGTGAAACTAGTAACGTGGAGACCCAGTACTTC. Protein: CASSETSNVETQYF.

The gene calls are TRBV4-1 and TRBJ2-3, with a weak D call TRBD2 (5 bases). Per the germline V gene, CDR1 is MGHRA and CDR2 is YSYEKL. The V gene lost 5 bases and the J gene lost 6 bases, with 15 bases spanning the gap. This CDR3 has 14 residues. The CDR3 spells CASSTRGQGDTQYF. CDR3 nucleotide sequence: TGCGCCAGCAGCACCCGAGGGCAAGGGGATACGCAGTATTTT.